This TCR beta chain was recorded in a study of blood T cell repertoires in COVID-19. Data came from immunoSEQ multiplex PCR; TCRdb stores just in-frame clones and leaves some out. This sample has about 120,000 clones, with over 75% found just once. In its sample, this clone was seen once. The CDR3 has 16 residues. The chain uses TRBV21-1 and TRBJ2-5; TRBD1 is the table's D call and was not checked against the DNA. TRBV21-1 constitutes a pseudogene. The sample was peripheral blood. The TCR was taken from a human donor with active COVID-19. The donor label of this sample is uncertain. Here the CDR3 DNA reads TGTGCCAGCACCGACTCGTCGGCAGGGCCCCAAGAGACCCAGTACTTC. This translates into CASTDSSAGPQETQYF.